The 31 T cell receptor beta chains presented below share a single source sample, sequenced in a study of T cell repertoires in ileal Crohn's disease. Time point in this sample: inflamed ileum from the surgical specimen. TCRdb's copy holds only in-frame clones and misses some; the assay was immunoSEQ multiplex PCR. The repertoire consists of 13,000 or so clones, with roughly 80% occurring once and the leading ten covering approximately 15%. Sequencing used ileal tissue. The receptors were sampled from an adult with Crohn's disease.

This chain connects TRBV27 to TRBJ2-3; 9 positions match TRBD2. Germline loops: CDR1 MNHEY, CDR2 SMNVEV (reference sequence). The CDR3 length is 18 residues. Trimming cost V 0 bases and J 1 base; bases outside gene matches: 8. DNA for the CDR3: TGTGCCAGCAGTTTATCCCCGGGGGTAGCGGGGGGCACAGATACGCAGTATTTT. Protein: CASSLSPGVAGGTDTQYF.

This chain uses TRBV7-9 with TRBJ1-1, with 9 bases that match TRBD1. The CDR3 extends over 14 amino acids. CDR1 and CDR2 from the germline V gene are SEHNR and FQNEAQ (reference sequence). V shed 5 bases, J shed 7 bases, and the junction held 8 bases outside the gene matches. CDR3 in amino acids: CASSDRGQGGEAFF. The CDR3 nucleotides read TGTGCCAGCAGCGACAGGGGACAGGGAGGTGAAGCTTTCTTT.

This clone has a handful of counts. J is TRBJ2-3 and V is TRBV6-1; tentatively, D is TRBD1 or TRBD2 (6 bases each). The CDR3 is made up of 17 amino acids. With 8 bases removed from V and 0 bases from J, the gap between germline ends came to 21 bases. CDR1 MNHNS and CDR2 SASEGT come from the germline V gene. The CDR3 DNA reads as TGTGCCAGCTGTGGGGGGCGAGTTTATCTGAGCACAGATACGCAGTATTTT. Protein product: CASCGGRVYLSTDTQYF.

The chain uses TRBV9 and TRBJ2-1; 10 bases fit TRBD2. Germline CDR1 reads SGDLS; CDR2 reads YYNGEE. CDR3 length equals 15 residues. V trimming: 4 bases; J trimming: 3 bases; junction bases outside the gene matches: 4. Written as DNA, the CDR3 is TGTGCCAGCAGCCTCGCTAGCGGGGGCTACAATGAGCAGTTCTTC. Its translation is CASSLASGGYNEQFF.

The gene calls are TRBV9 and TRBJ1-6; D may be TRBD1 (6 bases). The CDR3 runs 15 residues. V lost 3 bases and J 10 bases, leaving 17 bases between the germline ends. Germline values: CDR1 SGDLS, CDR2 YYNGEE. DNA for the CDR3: TGTGCCAGCAGCGCCGAGGGACACTCTGGGTCACCCCTCCACTTT. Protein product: CASSAEGHSGSPLHF.

In nucleotides, the CDR3 is TGTGCCAGCAGTTTCTCATACTCTGGAAACACCATATATTTT. Its translation is CASSFSYSGNTIYF. The chain carries TRBV6-6 and TRBJ1-3, with D unclear. The CDR3 is made up of 14 amino acids. Germline CDR1 and CDR2: MNHNY and SVGAGI (reference sequence). Trimming cost V 4 bases and J 0 bases, with 7 bases left between them.

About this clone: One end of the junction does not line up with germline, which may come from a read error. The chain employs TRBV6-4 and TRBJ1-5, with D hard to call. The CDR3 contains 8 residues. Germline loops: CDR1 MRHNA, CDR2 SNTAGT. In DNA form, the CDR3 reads TGTGCCAGCAGCCGTCTTCCTTTT. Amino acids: CASSRLPF.

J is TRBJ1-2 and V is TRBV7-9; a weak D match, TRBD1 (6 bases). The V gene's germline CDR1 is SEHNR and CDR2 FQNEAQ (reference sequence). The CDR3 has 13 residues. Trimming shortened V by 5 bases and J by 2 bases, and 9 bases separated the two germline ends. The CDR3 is CASSTTGNYGYTF. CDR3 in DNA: TGTGCCAGCAGCACCACAGGGAACTATGGCTACACCTTC.

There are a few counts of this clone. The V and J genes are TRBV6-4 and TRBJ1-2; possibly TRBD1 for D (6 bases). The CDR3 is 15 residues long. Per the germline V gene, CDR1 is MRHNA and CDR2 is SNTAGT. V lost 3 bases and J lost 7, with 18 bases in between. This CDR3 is CASSETAQGLFGYTF. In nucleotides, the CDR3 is TGTGCCAGCAGTGAGACCGCACAGGGTCTATTTGGCTACACCTTC.

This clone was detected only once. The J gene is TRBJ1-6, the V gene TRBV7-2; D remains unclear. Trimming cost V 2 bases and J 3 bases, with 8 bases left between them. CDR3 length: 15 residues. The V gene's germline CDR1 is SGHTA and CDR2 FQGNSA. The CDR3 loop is CASSLLQYYNSPLHF. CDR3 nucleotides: TGTGCCAGCAGCTTATTACAATACTATAATTCACCCCTCCACTTT.

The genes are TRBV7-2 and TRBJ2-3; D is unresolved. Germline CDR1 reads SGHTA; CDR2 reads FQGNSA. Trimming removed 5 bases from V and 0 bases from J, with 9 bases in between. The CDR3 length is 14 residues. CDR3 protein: CASSPLPSTDTQYF. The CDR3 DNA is TGTGCCAGCAGCCCACTCCCTAGCACAGATACGCAGTATTTT. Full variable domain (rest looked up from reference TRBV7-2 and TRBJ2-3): GAGVSQSPSNKVTEKGKDVELRCDPISGHTALYWYRQSLGQGLEFLIYFQGNSAPDKSGLPSDRFSAERTGGSVSTLTIQRTQQEDSAVYLCASSPLPSTDTQYFGPGTRLTVL.

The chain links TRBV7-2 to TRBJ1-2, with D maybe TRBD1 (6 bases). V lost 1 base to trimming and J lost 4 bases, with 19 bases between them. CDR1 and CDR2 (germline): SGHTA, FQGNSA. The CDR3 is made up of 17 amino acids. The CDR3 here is CASSLGTGTPSRYGYTF. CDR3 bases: TGTGCCAGCAGCTTAGGAACCGGGACACCTAGTCGCTATGGCTACACCTTC.

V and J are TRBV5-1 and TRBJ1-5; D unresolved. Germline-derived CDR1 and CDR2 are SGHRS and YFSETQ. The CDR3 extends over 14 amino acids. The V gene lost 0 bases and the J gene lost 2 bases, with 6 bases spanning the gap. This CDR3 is CASSLEGGNQPQHF. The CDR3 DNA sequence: TGCGCCAGCAGCTTGGAGGGAGGCAATCAGCCCCAGCATTTT.

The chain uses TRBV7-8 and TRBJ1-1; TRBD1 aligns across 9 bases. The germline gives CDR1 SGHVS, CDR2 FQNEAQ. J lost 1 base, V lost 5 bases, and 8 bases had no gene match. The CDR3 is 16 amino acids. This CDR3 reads CASSPDRGMENTEAFF. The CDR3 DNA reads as TGTGCCAGCAGCCCCGACAGGGGGATGGAGAACACTGAAGCTTTCTTT.

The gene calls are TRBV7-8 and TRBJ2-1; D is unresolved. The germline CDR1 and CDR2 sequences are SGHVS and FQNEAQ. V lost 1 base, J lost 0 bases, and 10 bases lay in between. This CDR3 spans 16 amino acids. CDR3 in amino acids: CASSLGSLSSYNEQFF. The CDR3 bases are TGTGCCAGCAGCTTAGGTTCCCTGAGCTCCTACAATGAGCAGTTCTTC.

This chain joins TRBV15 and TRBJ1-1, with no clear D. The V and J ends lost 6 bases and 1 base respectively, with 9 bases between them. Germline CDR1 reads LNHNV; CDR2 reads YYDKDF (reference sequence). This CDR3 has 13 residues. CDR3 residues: CATRIGRNTEAFF. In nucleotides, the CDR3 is TGTGCCACCAGGATAGGACGGAACACTGAAGCTTTCTTT.

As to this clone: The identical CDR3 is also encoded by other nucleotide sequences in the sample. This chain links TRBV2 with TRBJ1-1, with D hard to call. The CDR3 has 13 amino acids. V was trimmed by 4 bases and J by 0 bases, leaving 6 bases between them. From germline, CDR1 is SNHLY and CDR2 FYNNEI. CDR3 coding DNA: TGTGCCAGCAGTGTCGGCTTGAACACTGAAGCTTTCTTT. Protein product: CASSVGLNTEAFF.

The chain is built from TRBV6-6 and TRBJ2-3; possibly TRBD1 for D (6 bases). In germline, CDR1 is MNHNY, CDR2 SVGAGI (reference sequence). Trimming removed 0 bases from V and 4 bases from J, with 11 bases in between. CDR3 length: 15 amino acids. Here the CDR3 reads CASSYSRPGADTQYF. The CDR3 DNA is TGTGCCAGCAGTTACTCCCGGCCAGGGGCAGATACGCAGTATTTT.

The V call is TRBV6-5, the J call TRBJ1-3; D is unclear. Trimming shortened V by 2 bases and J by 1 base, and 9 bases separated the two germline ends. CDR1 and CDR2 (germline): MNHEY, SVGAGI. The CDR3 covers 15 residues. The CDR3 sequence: CASSYDTTSGNTIYF. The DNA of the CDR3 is TGTGCCAGCAGTTACGACACCACTTCTGGAAACACCATATATTTT.

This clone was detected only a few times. CDR3 in DNA: TGTGCCAGCAGCTTATCGGGAGGGAATAATTCACCCCTCCACTTT. Its protein is CASSLSGGNNSPLHF. The chain recombines TRBV7-9 with TRBJ1-6; no clear D. Germline V lookup: CDR1 SEHNR, CDR2 FQNEAQ (reference sequence). CDR3 length: 15 amino acids. V lost 2 bases, J lost 5 bases, and 10 bases lay in between.

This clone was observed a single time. The CDR3 protein is CASSYSGGVRVDTQYF. Written as DNA, the CDR3 is TGTGCCAGCAGTTACAGCGGGGGGGTGAGGGTAGATACGCAGTATTTT. J is TRBJ2-3 and V is TRBV6-6; 10 bases match TRBD2. Germline CDR1 MNHNY, CDR2 SVGAGI (reference sequence). Trimming at V came to 2 bases and at J to 5 bases, leaving 7 bases not matched to a gene. The CDR3 is 16 amino acids.

The CDR3 region has the DNA TGTGCCAGCAGCTTAGCTGGGGCCAACGTCCTGACTTTC. The encoded protein is CASSLAGANVLTF. The chain uses TRBV7-2 and TRBJ2-6; D call uncertain. V lost 0 bases and J lost 3, with 0 bases in between. The germline V gene has CDR1 SGHTA and CDR2 FQGNSA. This CDR3 is built from 13 residues. The full variable domain, its missing parts supplied by reference TRBV7-2 and TRBJ2-6, is GAGVSQSPSNKVTEKGKDVELRCDPISGHTALYWYRQSLGQGLEFLIYFQGNSAPDKSGLPSDRFSAERTGGSVSTLTIQRTQQEDSAVYLCASSLAGANVLTFGAGSRLTVL.

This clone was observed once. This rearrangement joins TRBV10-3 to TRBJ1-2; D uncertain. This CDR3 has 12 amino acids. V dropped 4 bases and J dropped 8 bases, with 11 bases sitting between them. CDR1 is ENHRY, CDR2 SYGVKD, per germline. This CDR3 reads CAISGEGWGYTF. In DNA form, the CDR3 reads TGTGCCATCAGTGGTGAGGGATGGGGCTACACCTTC.

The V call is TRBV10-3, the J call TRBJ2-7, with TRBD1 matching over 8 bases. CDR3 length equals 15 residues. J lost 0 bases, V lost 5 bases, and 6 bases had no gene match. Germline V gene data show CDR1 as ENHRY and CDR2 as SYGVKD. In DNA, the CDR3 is TGTGCCATCAGTCAGCCGGGACAGGCCTCCTACGAGCAGTACTTC. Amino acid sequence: CAISQPGQASYEQYF.

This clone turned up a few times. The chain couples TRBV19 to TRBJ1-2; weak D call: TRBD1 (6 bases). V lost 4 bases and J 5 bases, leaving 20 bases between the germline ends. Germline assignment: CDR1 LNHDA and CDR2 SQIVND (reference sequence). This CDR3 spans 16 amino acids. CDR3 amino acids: CASSTGARVAGYGYTF. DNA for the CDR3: TGTGCCAGTAGTACAGGGGCCCGGGTGGCGGGATATGGCTACACCTTC. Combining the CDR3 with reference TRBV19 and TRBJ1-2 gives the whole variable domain DGGITQSPKYLFRKEGQNVTLSCEQNLNHDAMYWYRQDPGQGLRLIYYSQIVNDFQKGDIAEGYSVSREKKESFPLTVTSAQKNPTAFYLCASSTGARVAGYGYTFGSGTRLTVV.

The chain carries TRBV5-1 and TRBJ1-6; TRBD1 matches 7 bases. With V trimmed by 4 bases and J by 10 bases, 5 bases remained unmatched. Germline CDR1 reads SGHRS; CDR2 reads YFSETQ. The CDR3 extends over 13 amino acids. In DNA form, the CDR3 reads TGCGCCAGCAGCAACACAGGGGACTCACCCCTCCACTTT. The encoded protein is CASSNTGDSPLHF.

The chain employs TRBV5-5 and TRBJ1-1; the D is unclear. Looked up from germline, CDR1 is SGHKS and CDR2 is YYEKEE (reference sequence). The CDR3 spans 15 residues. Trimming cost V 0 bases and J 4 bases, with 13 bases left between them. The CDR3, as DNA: TGTGCCAGCAGCTTGGAGGTCGGCCAGGCCACTGAAGCTTTCTTT. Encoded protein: CASSLEVGQATEAFF. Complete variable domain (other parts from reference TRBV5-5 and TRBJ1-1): DAGVTQSPTHLIKTRGQQVTLRCSPISGHKSVSWYQQVLGQGPQFIFQYYEKEERGRGNFPDRFSARQFPNYSSELNVNALLLGDSALYLCASSLEVGQATEAFFGQGTRLTVV.

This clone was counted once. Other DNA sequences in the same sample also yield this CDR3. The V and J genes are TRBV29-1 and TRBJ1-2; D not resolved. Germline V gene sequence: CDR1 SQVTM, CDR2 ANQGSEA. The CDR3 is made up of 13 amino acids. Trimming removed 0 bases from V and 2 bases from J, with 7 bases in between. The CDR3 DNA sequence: TGCAGCGTTGAAGATGGCCGGAACTATGGCTACACCTTC. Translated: CSVEDGRNYGYTF.

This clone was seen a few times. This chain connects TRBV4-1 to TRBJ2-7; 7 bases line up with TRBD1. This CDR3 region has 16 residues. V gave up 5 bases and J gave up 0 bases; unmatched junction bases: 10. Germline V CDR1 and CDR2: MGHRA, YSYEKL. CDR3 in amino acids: CASSVSGTVSSYEQYF. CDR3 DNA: TGCGCCAGCAGCGTATCCGGGACAGTGAGCTCCTACGAGCAGTACTTC.

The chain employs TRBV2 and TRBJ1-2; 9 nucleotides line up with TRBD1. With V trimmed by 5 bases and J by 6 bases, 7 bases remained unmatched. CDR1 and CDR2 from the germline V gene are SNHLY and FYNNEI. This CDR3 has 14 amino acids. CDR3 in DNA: TGTGCCAGCAGTCCGGGACAGGGACGCAATGGCTACACCTTC. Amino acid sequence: CASSPGQGRNGYTF. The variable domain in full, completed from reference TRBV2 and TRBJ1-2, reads EPEVTQTPSHQVTQMGQEVILRCVPISNHLYFYWYRQILGQKVEFLVSFYNNEISEKSEIFDDQFSVERPDGSNFTLKIRSTKLEDSAMYFCASSPGQGRNGYTFGSGTRLTVV.

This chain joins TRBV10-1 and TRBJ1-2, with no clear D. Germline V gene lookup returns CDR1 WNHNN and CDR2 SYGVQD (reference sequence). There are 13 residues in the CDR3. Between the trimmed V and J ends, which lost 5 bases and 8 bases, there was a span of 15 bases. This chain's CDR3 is CASSRTALSGYTF. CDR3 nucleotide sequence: TGCGCCAGCAGTAGGACGGCGCTAAGCGGCTACACCTTC.